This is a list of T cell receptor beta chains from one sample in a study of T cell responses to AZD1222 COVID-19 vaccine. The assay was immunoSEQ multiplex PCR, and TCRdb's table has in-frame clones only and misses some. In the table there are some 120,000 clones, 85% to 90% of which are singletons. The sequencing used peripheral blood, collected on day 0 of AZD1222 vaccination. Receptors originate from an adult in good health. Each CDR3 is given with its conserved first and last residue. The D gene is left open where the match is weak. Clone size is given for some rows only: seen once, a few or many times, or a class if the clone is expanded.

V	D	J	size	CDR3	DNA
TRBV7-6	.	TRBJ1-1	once	CASSFDSGRTEAFF	TGTGCCAGCAGCTTCGACAGTGGACGCACTGAAGCTTTCTTT
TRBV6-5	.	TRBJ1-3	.	CATGPGGTSGNTIYF	TGTGCCACTGGGCCGGGGGGGACCTCTGGAAACACCATATATTTT
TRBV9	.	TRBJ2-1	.	CASSDPNRSPNEQFF	TGTGCCAGCAGCGACCCAAACCGTTCCCCCAATGAGCAGTTCTTC
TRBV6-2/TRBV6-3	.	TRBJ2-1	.	CASTPQGPREGEQFF	TGTGCCAGCACCCCCCAGGGACCCCGAGAAGGTGAGCAGTTCTTC
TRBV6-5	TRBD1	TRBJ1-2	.	CATGTGSVGGYTF	TGTGCCACCGGGACAGGGTCTGTCGGCGGCTACACCTTC
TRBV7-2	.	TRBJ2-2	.	CASSLLGVTGELFF	TGTGCCAGCAGCTTACTAGGTGTCACCGGGGAGCTGTTTTTT
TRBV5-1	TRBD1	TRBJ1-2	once	CASSLAQGANGYTF	TGCGCCAGCAGCTTGGCACAGGGGGCCAATGGCTACACCTTC
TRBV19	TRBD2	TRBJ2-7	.	CASSPSGTSGNYEQYF	TGTGCCAGTAGTCCTTCCGGGACTAGCGGAAACTACGAGCAGTACTTC
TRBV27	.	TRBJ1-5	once	CASSFAGLYSNQPQHF	TGTGCCAGCAGTTTCGCGGGGCTTTATAGCAATCAGCCCCAGCATTTT
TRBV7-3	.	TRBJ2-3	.	CASSLNSVWDTQYF	TGTGCCAGCAGCTTAAATTCCGTGTGGGATACGCAGTATTTT
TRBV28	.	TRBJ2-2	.	CASSVLARGELFF	TGTGCCAGCAGTGTCCTAGCACGAGGGGAGCTGTTTTTT
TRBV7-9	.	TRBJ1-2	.	CASMWEGSYGYTF	TGTGCCAGCATGTGGGAAGGGTCCTATGGCTACACCTTC
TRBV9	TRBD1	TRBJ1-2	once	CASSVSGQGRGGYTF	TGTGCCAGCAGCGTTTCGGGACAGGGGCGGGGTGGCTACACCTTC
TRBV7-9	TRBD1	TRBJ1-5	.	CASSFDRVQPQHF	TGTGCCAGCAGCTTCGACAGGGTTCAGCCCCAGCATTTT
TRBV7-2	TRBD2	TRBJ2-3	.	CASSLRLAGGTDTQYF	TGTGCCAGCAGCCTTCGACTAGCGGGGGGCACAGATACGCAGTATTTT
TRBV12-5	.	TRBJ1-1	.	CASGLEQYTEAFF	TGTGCTAGTGGTTTGGAACAGTACACTGAAGCTTTCTTT
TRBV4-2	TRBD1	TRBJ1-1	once	CASSQERQGYNTEAFF	TGTGCCAGCAGCCAAGAGAGACAGGGGTACAACACTGAAGCTTTCTTT
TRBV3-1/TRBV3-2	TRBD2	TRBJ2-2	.	CASSQVAPGLAGSTGELFF	TGTGCCAGCAGCCAAGTCGCCCCAGGGCTAGCGGGAAGCACCGGGGAGCTGTTTTTT
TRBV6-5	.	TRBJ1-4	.	CASSYRGPGNEKLFF	TGTGCCAGCAGTTACCGGGGCCCCGGCAATGAAAAACTGTTTTTT
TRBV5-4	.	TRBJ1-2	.	CASSLGSSGIGGGYTF	TGTGCCAGCAGCTTGGGATCCTCCGGGATTGGCGGTGGCTACACCTTC
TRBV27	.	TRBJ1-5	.	CASSLSGGAGGQPQHF	TGTGCCAGCAGTTTATCGGGGGGGGCTGGAGGGCAGCCCCAGCATTTT
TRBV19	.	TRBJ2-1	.	CASLMAGNPYNEQFF	TGTGCCAGCTTAATGGCGGGGAACCCCTACAATGAGCAGTTCTTC
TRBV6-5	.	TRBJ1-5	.	CASSYSIGGQPQHF	TGTGCCAGCAGTTACTCGATTGGGGGACAGCCCCAGCATTTT
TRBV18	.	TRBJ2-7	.	CASSPLSYEQYF	TGTGCCAGCTCACCCCTCTCCTACGAGCAGTACTTC
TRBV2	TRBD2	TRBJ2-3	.	CASSPSGRVTDTQYF	TGTGCCAGCAGTCCTAGCGGGAGAGTGACAGATACGCAGTATTTT
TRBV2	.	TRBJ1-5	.	CASSQDILIGNQPQHF	TGTGCCAGCAGTCAGGACATCCTGATAGGCAATCAGCCCCAGCATTTT
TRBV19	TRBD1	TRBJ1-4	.	CASSPLPGQGGREEKLFF	TGTGCCAGTAGTCCGCTCCCCGGACAGGGGGGGCGTGAGGAAAAACTGTTTTTT
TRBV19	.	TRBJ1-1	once	CASSPAQGFVEAFF	TGTGCCAGTAGTCCAGCTCAGGGATTTGTCGAAGCTTTCTTT
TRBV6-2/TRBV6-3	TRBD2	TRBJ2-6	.	CARSWGGDGANVLTF	TGTGCCCGCAGTTGGGGGGGGGATGGGGCCAACGTCCTGACTTTC
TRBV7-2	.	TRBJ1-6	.	CASSLGGDNSPLHF	TGTGCCAGCAGCTTAGGCGGGGATAATTCACCCCTCCACTTT
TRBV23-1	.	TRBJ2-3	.	CATREGLLIGCTQYF	TGCGCCACCCGAGAGGGACTCCTAATCGGGTGTACGCAGTATTTT
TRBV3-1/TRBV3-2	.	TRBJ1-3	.	CASSQDSNTIYF	TGTGCCAGCAGCCAAGATTCAAACACCATATATTTT
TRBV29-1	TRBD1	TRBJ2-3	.	CSVEVQGTEVDTQYF	TGCAGCGTTGAAGTTCAGGGGACAGAGGTAGATACGCAGTATTTT
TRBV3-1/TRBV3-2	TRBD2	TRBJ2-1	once	CASSQGPSLGREGTWTRNEQFF	TGTGCCAGCAGCCAAGGGCCAAGTTTGGGGCGGGAGGGGACCTGGACTAGGAATGAGCAGTTCTTC
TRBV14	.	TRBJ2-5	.	CASSQGLLYQETQYF	TGTGCCAGCAGCCAGGGACTCCTGTACCAAGAGACCCAGTACTTC
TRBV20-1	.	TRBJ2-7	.	CSARDYYEQYF	TGCAGTGCTAGAGATTACTACGAGCAGTACTTC
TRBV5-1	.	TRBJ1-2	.	CASSFRAGGYGYTF	TGCGCCAGCAGCTTTCGCGCGGGGGGCTATGGCTACACCTTC
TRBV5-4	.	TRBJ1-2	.	CASSLGTVLDYGYTF	TGTGCCAGCAGCTTGGGGACGGTTCTGGACTATGGCTACACCTTC
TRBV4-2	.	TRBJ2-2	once	CASSLEENTGELFF	TGTGCCAGCAGCCTGGAGGAGAACACCGGGGAGCTGTTTTTT
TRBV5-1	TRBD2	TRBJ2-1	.	CASSLGLADNNEQFF	TGCGCCAGCAGCTTGGGGCTAGCGGACAATAATGAGCAGTTCTTC